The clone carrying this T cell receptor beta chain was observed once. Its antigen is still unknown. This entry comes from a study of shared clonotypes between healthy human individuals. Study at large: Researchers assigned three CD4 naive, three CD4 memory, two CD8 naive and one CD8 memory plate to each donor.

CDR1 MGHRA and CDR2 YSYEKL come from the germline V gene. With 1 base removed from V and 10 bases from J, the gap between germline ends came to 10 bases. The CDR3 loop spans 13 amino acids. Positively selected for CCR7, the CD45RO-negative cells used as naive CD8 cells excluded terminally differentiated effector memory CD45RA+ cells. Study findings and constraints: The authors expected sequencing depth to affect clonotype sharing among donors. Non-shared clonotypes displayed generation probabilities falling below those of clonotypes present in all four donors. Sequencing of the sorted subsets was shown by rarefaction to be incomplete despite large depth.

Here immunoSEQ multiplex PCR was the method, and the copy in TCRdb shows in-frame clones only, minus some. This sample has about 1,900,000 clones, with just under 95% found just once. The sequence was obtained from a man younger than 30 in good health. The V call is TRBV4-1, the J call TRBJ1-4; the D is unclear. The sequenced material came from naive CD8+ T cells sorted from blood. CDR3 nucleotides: TGCGCCAGCAGCCAAGTGGGCATGGTAAAACTGTTTTTT. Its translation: CASSQVGMVKLFF.